This TCR beta chain was recorded in a study of control samples from healthy donors and cancer patients. Produced via immunoSEQ multiplex PCR; TCRdb's table is partial and in-frame only. The sample yields 90,000 to 100,000 clones, about 80% seen once. Germline V CDR1 and CDR2: KGHSH, LQKENI. Between the trimmed V and J ends, which lost 3 bases and 1 base, there was a span of 10 bases. This CDR3 has 14 amino acids. The sequence was collected from a woman in her thirties in good health. Sequencing was carried out using blood. The chain combines TRBV18 with TRBJ2-7, with D unclear. The CDR3: CASSPLARSYEQYF. The CDR3, as DNA: TGTGCCAGCTCACCCCTCGCCAGGTCCTACGAGCAGTACTTC.